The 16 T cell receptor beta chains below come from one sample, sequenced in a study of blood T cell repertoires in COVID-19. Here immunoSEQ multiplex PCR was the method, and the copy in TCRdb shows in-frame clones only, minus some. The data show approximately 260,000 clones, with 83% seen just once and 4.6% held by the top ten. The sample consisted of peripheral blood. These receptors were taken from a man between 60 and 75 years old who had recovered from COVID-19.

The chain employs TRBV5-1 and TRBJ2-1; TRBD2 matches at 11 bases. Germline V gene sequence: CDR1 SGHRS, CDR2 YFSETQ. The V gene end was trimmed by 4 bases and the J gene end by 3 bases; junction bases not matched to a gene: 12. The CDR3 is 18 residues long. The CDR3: CASSPSSGGANNYNEQFF. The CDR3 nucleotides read TGCGCCAGCAGCCCGAGTAGCGGGGGGGCGAACAACTACAATGAGCAGTTCTTC.

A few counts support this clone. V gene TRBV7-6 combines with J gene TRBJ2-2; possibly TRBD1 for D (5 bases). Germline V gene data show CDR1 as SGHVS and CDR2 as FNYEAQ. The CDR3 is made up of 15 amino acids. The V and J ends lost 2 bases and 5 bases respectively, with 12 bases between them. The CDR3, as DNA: TGTGCCAGCAGCTTAATCCAGGGAAGAACCGGGGAGCTGTTTTTT. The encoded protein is CASSLIQGRTGELFF.

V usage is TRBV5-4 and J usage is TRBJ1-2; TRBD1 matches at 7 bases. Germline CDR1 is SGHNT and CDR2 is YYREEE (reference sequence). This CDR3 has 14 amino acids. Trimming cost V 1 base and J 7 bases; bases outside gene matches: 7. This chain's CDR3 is CASSLPRGFSGYTF. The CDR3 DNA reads TGTGCCAGCAGCTTGCCCAGGGGGTTTTCTGGCTACACCTTC.

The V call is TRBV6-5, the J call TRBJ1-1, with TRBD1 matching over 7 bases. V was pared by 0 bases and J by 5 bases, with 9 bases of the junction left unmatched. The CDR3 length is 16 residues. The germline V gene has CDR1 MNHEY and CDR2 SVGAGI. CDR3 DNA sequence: TGTGCCAGCAGTTACTCCGCTAACAGGGGTGTAACTGAAGCTTTCTTT. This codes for CASSYSANRGVTEAFF.

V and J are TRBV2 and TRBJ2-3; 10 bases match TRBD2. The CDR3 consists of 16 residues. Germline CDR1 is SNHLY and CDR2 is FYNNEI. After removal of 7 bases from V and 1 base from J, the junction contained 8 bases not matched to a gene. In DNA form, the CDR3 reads TGTGCCAGCAATCCACTCCTAGCGGGGGGCACAGATACGCAGTATTTT. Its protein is CASNPLLAGGTDTQYF. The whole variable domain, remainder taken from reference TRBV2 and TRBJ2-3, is EPEVTQTPSHQVTQMGQEVILRCVPISNHLYFYWYRQILGQKVEFLVSFYNNEISEKSEIFDDQFSVERPDGSNFTLKIRSTKLEDSAMYFCASNPLLAGGTDTQYFGPGTRLTVL.

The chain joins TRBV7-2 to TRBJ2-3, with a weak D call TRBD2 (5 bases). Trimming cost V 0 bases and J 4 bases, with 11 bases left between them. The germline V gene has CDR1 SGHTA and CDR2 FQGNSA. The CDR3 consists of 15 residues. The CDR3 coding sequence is TGTGCCAGCAGCTTAGCGGGAGAGCGAGCAGATACGCAGTATTTT. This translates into CASSLAGERADTQYF.

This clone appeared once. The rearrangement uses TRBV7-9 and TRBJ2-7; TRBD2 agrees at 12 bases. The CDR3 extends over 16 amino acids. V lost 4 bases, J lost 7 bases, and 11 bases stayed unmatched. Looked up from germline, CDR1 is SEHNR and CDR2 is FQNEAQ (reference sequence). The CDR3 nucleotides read TGTGCCAGCAGCTCGGAGACTAGCGGGAGTAGATGGGAGCAGTACTTC. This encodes CASSSETSGSRWEQYF.

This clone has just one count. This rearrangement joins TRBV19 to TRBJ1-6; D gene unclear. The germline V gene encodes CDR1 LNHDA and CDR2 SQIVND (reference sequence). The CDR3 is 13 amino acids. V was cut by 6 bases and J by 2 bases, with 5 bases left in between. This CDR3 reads CASRGAYNSPLHF. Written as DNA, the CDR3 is TGTGCCAGTAGGGGAGCCTATAATTCACCCCTCCACTTT.

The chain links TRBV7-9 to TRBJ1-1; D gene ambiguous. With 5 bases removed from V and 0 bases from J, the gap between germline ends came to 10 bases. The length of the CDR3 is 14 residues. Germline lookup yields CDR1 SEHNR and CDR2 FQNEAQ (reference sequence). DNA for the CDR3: TGTGCCAGCAGCCCTCGCAGTATGAACACTGAAGCTTTCTTT. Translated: CASSPRSMNTEAFF.

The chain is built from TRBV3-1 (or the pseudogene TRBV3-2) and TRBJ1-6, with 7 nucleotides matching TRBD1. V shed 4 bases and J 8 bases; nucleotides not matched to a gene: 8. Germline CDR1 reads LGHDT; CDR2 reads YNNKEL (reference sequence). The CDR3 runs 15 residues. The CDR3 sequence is CASSPTWDRDSPLHF. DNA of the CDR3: TGTGCCAGCAGCCCTACTTGGGACAGAGATTCACCCCTCCACTTT.

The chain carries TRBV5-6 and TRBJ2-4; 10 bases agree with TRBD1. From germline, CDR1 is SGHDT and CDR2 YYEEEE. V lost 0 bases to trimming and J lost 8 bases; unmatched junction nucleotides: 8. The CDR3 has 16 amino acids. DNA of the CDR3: TGTGCCAGCAGCTTGGTACGGGGGACAGGGGTGTACATTCAGTACTTC. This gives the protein CASSLVRGTGVYIQYF.

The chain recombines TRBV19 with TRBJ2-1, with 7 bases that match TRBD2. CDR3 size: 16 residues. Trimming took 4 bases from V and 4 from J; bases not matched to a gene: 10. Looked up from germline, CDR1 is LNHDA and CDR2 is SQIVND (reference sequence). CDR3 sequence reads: CASSRREGREYNEQFF. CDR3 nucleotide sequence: TGTGCCAGTAGTAGGCGGGAAGGGAGGGAATACAATGAGCAGTTCTTC.

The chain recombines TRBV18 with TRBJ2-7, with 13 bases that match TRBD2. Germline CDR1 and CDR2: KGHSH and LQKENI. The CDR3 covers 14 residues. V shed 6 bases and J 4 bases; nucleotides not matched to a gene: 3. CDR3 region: CASSRTSGSYEQYF. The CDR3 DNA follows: TGTGCCAGCTCGCGGACTAGCGGGAGTTACGAGCAGTACTTC.

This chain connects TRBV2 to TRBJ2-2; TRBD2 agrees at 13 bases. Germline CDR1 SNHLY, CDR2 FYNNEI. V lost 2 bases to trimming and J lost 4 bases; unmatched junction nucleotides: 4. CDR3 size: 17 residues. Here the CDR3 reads CASSEPGLAGATGELFF. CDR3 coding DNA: TGTGCCAGCAGTGAACCCGGACTAGCGGGGGCCACCGGGGAGCTGTTTTTT.

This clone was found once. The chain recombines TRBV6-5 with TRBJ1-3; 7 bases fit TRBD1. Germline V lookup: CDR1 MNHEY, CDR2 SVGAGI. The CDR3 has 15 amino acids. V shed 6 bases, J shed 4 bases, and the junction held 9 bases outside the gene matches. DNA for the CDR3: TGTGCCAGCAGCATGACGACAGGGTTGGGAAACACCATATATTTT. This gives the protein CASSMTTGLGNTIYF.

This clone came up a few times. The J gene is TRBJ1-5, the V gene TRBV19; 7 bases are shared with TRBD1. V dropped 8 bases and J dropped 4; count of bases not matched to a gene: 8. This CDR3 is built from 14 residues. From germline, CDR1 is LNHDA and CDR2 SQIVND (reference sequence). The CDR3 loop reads CASSTGAENQPQHF. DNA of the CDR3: TGTGCCAGTTCCACAGGGGCCGAAAATCAGCCCCAGCATTTT.